This TCR beta chain was profiled in a study of blood T cell repertoires in COVID-19. On the study more broadly: The origin of the acute and convalescent COVID-19 samples was the United States, Italy and Spain. The analysed material was cDNA or gDNA that came from T cells, B-cell-depleted T cells, or PBMCs.

Enrollment of patients from Seattle took place during active infection, with longitudinal follow-up. How the authors handled the data: Estimates of nucleated cell counts were drawn from the amplification of reference gene primers. Libraries were prepared by immunoSEQ multiplex PCR; TCRdb keeps only in-frame clonotypes and omits some of them. D and trimming come from the DNA, and the V and J calls and clone size come from that table. The table lists 250,000 to 350,000 clones, approximately 90% of them singletons. The germline gives CDR1 KGHSH, CDR2 LQKENI. This CDR3 spans 15 amino acids. Trimming took 8 bases from V and 0 from J; bases not matched to a gene: 7.

The sequence came from a woman in her forties or fifties with COVID-19, enrolled during active disease. This chain uses TRBV18 with TRBJ1-5, with 7 bases matching TRBD1. Sequences were obtained from peripheral blood. The CDR3 is CASALQGDSNQPQHF. The CDR3 DNA reads TGTGCCAGCGCCCTCCAGGGGGATAGCAATCAGCCCCAGCATTTT.